One and the same sample provided the 18 T cell receptor beta chains below, sequenced in a study of memory CD4+ T cells and cytomegalovirus serostatus. Single viable CD3+CD4+CD8-CD45RO+ cells were sorted as the memory CD4+ T cells. The table came from immunoSEQ multiplex PCR; TCRdb's copy has only in-frame clones and leaves some out. The sample has tens of thousands of clones, 80% to 85% seen once. Material for sequencing was memory CD4+ T cells from blood. These receptors originate from an adult in good health and CMV-seronegative.

This chain joins TRBV7-9 and TRBJ2-2, with unresolved D. CDR1 is SEHNR and CDR2 is FQNEAQ in the germline V gene (reference sequence). Trimming took off 10 bases at V and 3 bases at J, with 15 bases between the two ends. This CDR3 is built from 14 residues. In DNA form, the CDR3 reads TGTGCCAAAGAGAAGGCGGCTGACACCGGGGAGCTGTTTTTT. It yields the protein CAKEKAADTGELFF.

This rearrangement joins TRBV27 to TRBJ1-2; D gene uncertain. The germline gives CDR1 MNHEY, CDR2 SMNVEV (reference sequence). Trimming pared 4 bases from V and 5 bases from J, leaving 14 bases between. This CDR3 has 14 amino acids. The CDR3 bases are TGTGCCAGCAGTTCCCTCAACAGCAATTATGGCTACACCTTC. Translated: CASSSLNSNYGYTF.

As regards this clone: A much larger clone lies one base from this, so it may be a read error. V is TRBV14 and J is TRBJ1-3; tentative D call: TRBD1 (6 bases). From germline, CDR1 is SGHDN and CDR2 FVKESK. Deletions cut 4 bases from V and 0 bases from J, with 7 bases between. CDR3 size: 14 residues. CDR3 DNA: TGTGCCAGCAGCCCGGGACACTCTGGAAACACCATATATTTT. Protein product: CASSPGHSGNTIYF.

The CDR3 loop is CASSQEVWGSEQYF. The CDR3 nucleotides read TGTGCCAGCAGCCAAGAAGTTTGGGGGAGCGAGCAGTACTTC. The chain combines TRBV14 with TRBJ2-7, with D perhaps given as TRBD1 or TRBD2 (5 bases each). Germline CDR1 reads SGHDN; CDR2 reads FVKESK. V was cut by 0 bases and J by 6 bases, with 12 bases left in between. The CDR3 loop spans 14 amino acids.

This clone was detected once. The chain combines TRBV7-6 with TRBJ1-2; D gene unclear. This CDR3 contains 13 residues. Trimming left V 2 bases short and J 3 bases short, with 7 bases between. CDR1 is SGHVS, CDR2 FNYEAQ, per germline. CDR3 amino acids: CASSLPGDYGYTF. DNA of the CDR3: TGTGCCAGCAGCTTACCGGGCGACTATGGCTACACCTTC.

This rearrangement joins TRBV2 to TRBJ2-7, with 7 bases identical to TRBD2. This CDR3 has 16 amino acids. J was trimmed by 2 bases and V by 4 bases; bases with no gene match: 11. Germline V lookup: CDR1 SNHLY, CDR2 FYNNEI. The CDR3 DNA is TGTGCCAGCAGTGGGGACGATTGGGGGGGAACCTACGAGCAGTACTTC. Translated: CASSGDDWGGTYEQYF.

The chain uses TRBV4-2 and TRBJ2-5; 9 nucleotides agree with TRBD2. CDR1 and CDR2 from the germline V gene are LGHNA and YNFKEQ. CDR3 length: 15 amino acids. V lost 1 base and J lost 4; bases outside the gene matches: 4. CDR3 sequence reads: CASSQGSAGGETQYF. Written as DNA, the CDR3 is TGTGCCAGCAGCCAAGGATCAGCGGGAGGAGAGACCCAGTACTTC.

The chain joins TRBV10-3 to TRBJ1-1; D unclear. CDR1 is ENHRY and CDR2 is SYGVKD in the germline V gene. CDR3 length: 14 residues. The V end lost 2 bases, the J end lost 4 bases, and 11 bases lay between the germline ends. The CDR3 loop reads CAISEEGGITEAFF. The CDR3, as DNA: TGTGCCATCAGTGAGGAAGGCGGGATCACTGAAGCTTTCTTT.

V usage is TRBV2 and J usage is TRBJ2-1, with D unresolved. Germline CDR1 is SNHLY and CDR2 is FYNNEI. The V end lost 4 bases, the J end lost 10 bases, and 8 bases lay between the germline ends. The CDR3 extends over 11 amino acids. The CDR3 DNA reads as TGTGCCAGCAGTGTGGGATACGAGCAGTTCTTC. The encoded protein is CASSVGYEQFF.

The rearrangement links TRBV13 to TRBJ2-7, with no clear D. The V end was cut by 0 bases, the J end by 3 bases, with 9 bases between. The CDR3 is made up of 14 amino acids. CDR1 and CDR2 (germline): PRHDT, FYEKMQ (reference sequence). Here the CDR3 DNA reads TGTGCCAGCAGCTTAGGTGACCAATACTACGAGCAGTACTTC. This sequence encodes CASSLGDQYYEQYF.

The chain links TRBV30 to TRBJ2-7, with D unclear. V was trimmed by 1 base and J by 6 bases, leaving 16 bases between them. CDR3 size: 14 residues. Germline assignment: CDR1 GTSNPN and CDR2 SVGIG (reference sequence). CDR3 sequence: CAWSEGRWAREQYF. CDR3 nucleotides: TGTGCCTGGAGTGAAGGACGTTGGGCCCGCGAGCAGTACTTC.

The rearrangement joins TRBV2 to TRBJ1-5; weak D call: TRBD1 (5 bases). The ends were cut back, 6 bases at V and 3 bases at J, with 12 bases in the middle. Germline values: CDR1 SNHLY, CDR2 FYNNEI. The CDR3 has 14 residues. CDR3 loop: CASRTGGVNQPQHF. CDR3 coding DNA: TGTGCCAGCAGGACGGGGGGAGTCAATCAGCCCCAGCATTTT.

The chain combines TRBV2 with TRBJ1-1, with D hard to call. The V end was cut by 3 bases, the J end by 4 bases, with 12 bases between. The CDR3 runs 14 residues. In germline, CDR1 is SNHLY, CDR2 FYNNEI. CDR3 sequence (DNA): TGTGCCAGCAGTGATGGGTTTTTGGGCACTGAAGCTTTCTTT. Its translation is CASSDGFLGTEAFF.

The rearrangement links TRBV30 to TRBJ1-1; D not certain. This CDR3 has 12 residues. Trimming took 5 bases from V and 0 from J, leaving 7 bases between them. CDR1 and CDR2 (germline): GTSNPN, SVGIG (reference sequence). Here the CDR3 DNA reads TGTGCCTGGGGCGTCATGAACACTGAAGCTTTCTTT. It codes for CAWGVMNTEAFF.

This clone was recorded once. An end of the junction differs from the germline gene, which may be a read error. The rearrangement joins TRBV6-5 to TRBJ1-2; D possibly corresponds to TRBD1 (5 bases). This CDR3 has 15 amino acids. Germline CDR1 MNHEY, CDR2 SVGAGI. CDR3 DNA: TGTGCCAGCAGTTACAACCGGGGGGGTGGCTATGGCCACACCTTC. Residues: CASSYNRGGGYGHTF.

This clone occurred once. The chain is built from TRBV7-9 and TRBJ2-7; 13 bases line up with TRBD2. CDR3 size: 17 residues. The germline gives CDR1 SEHNR, CDR2 FQNEAQ (reference sequence). With 5 bases clipped from V and 3 bases from J, the junction kept 10 bases outside the gene matches. Written as DNA, the CDR3 is TGTGCCAGCAGCCCGGGGACCTGGACTAGCGGGAGCTACGAGCAGTACTTC. It is translated as CASSPGTWTSGSYEQYF.

V is TRBV9 and J is TRBJ1-1; D is perhaps TRBD1 (5 bases). Looked up from germline, CDR1 is SGDLS and CDR2 is YYNGEE. With 0 bases removed from V and 1 base from J, the gap between germline ends came to 7 bases. The CDR3 has 14 residues. Here the CDR3 DNA reads TGTGCCAGCAGCGTAGACAGGACGAACACTGAAGCTTTCTTT. Translating it yields CASSVDRTNTEAFF.

The chain has TRBV7-6 and TRBJ2-5; 9 nucleotides line up with TRBD1. Germline V CDR1 and CDR2: SGHVS, FNYEAQ. The V gene end was trimmed by 5 bases and the J gene end by 5 bases; junction bases not matched to a gene: 9. The CDR3 length is 15 residues. Here the CDR3 DNA reads TGTGCCAGCAGCCCGACAGGGGGTTACGTGGAGACCCAGTACTTC. Its translation: CASSPTGGYVETQYF.